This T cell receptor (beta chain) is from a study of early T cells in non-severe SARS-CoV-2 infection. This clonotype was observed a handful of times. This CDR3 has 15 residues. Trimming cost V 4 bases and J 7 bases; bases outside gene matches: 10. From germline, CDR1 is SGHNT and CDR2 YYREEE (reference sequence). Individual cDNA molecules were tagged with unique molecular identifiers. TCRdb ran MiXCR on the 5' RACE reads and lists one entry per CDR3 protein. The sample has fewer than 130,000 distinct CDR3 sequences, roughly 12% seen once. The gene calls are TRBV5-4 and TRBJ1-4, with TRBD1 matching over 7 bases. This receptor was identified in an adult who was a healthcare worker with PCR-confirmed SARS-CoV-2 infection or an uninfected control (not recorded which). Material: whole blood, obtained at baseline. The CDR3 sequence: CASSAAQGSSEKLFF. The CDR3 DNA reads TGTGCCAGCAGCGCAGCACAGGGGTCGAGTGAAAAACTGTTTTTT.